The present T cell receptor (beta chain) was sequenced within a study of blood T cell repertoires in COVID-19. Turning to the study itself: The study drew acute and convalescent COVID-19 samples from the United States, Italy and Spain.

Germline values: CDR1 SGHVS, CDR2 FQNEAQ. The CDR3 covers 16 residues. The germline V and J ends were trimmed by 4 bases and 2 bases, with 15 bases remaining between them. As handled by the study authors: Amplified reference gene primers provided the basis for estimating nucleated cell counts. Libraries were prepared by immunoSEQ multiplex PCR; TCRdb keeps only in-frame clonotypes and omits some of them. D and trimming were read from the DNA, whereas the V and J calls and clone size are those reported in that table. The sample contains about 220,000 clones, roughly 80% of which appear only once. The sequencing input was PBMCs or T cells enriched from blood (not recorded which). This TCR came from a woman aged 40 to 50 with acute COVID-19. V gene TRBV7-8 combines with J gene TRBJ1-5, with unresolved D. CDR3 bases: TGTGCCAGCAGCTCCAGACTCCTAGCCGGCAATCAGCCCCAGCATTTT. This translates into CASSSRLLAGNQPQHF. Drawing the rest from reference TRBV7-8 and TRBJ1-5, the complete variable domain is GAGVSQSPRYKVAKRGQDVALRCDPISGHVSLFWYQQALGQGPEFLTYFQNEAQLDKSGLPSDRFFAERPEGSVSTLKIQRTQQEDSAVYLCASSSRLLAGNQPQHFGDGTRLSIL.